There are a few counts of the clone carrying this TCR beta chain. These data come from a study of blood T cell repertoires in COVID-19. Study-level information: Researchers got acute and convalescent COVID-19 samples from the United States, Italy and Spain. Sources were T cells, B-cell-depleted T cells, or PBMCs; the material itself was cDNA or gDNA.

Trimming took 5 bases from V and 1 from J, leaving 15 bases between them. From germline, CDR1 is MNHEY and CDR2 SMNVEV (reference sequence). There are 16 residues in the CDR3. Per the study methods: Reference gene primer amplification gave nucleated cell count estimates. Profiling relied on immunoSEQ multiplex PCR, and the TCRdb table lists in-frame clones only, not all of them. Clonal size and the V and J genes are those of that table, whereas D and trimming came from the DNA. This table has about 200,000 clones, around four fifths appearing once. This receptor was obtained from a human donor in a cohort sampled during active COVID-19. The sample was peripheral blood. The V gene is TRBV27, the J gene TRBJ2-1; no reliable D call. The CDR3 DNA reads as TGTGCCAGCAGTCATTTCCTTCGTCAGTCCTACAATGAGCAGTTCTTC. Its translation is CASSHFLRQSYNEQFF.